The 8 T cell receptor beta chains below come from one sample, sequenced in a study of control samples from healthy donors and cancer patients. The protocol was immunoSEQ multiplex PCR, while the TCRdb copy is restricted to in-frame clones and leaves out a portion. The data contain over 40,000 clones, about 88% of them singletons. The source material was PBMCs. These receptor sequences come from a man aged 50 or older with head and neck cancer.

This clone is a singleton in its sample. This chain links TRBV3-1 (or the pseudogene TRBV3-2) with TRBJ2-2, with 8 bases that match TRBD2. Trimming cost V 1 base and J 3 bases; bases outside gene matches: 4. Germline V gene sequence: CDR1 LGHDT, CDR2 YNNKEL (reference sequence). The CDR3 is made up of 16 amino acids. In nucleotides, the CDR3 is TGTGCCAGCAGCCAAGTTTCGCGGGAGGACACCGGGGAGCTGTTTTTT. Amino acids: CASSQVSREDTGELFF.

V is TRBV19 and J is TRBJ1-1; perhaps TRBD1 as D (5 bases). The CDR3 has 13 residues. Trimming took off 7 bases at V and 4 bases at J, with 13 bases between the two ends. From germline, CDR1 is LNHDA and CDR2 SQIVND (reference sequence). CDR3 residues: CASNFRVGTEAFF. The CDR3 bases are TGTGCCAGTAACTTCAGGGTTGGCACTGAAGCTTTCTTT.

The genes are TRBV11-1 and TRBJ2-3, with D unresolved. Trimming left V 5 bases short and J 5 bases short, with 14 bases between. CDR3 size: 14 residues. Per germline, CDR1 SGHAT and CDR2 FQDESV (reference sequence). The CDR3 sequence: CASSDVWTKDTQYF. The CDR3 DNA is TGTGCCAGCAGCGACGTCTGGACGAAAGATACGCAGTATTTT.

The gene calls are TRBV21-1 and TRBJ1-4; the table names TRBD1, a call not compared with the DNA. TRBV21-1 is a listed pseudogene. This CDR3 is built from 16 residues. The CDR3 region is CASSKGWWQGGEKLFF. The DNA of the CDR3 is TGTGCCAGCAGCAAAGGGTGGTGGCAGGGCGGTGAAAAACTGTTTTTT.

This clone was seen more than once but under ten times. This rearrangement joins TRBV28 to TRBJ1-4; 9 nucleotides line up with TRBD1. The CDR3 has 19 residues. Germline CDR1 is MDHEN and CDR2 is SYDVKM. V shed 4 bases and J 7 bases; nucleotides not matched to a gene: 19. CDR3 in amino acids: CASSSVRTTYRGRIEKLFF. CDR3 in DNA: TGTGCCAGCAGTTCGGTGCGGACTACCTACAGGGGGCGTATTGAAAAACTGTTTTTT. The full variable domain, its missing parts supplied by reference TRBV28 and TRBJ1-4, is DVKVTQSSRYLVKRTGEKVFLECVQDMDHENMFWYRQDPGLGLRLIYFSYDVKMKEKGDIPEGYSVSREKKERFSLILESASTNQTSMYLCASSSVRTTYRGRIEKLFFGSGTQLSVL.

This clone appeared a single time. V and J are TRBV7-8 and TRBJ2-1, with 7 bases aligning to TRBD1. This CDR3 spans 16 amino acids. The trim removed 2 bases at V and 6 bases at J, leaving 10 bases unmatched. CDR1 and CDR2 from the germline V gene are SGHVS and FQNEAQ. CDR3 loop: CASSLRETGLSNEQFF. Here the CDR3 DNA reads TGTGCCAGCAGCTTAAGGGAGACAGGGCTTAGCAATGAGCAGTTCTTC.

The V call is TRBV7-2, the J call TRBJ1-5, with D perhaps TRBD1 (6 bases). V lost 3 bases to trimming and J lost 3 bases, with 12 bases between them. Per germline, CDR1 SGHTA and CDR2 FQGNSA. The CDR3 consists of 15 residues. CDR3 residues: CASSFAGVANQPQHF. CDR3 bases: TGTGCCAGCAGCTTCGCAGGGGTTGCCAATCAGCCCCAGCATTTT.

The rearrangement joins TRBV7-2 to TRBJ1-4, with a tentative D call TRBD1 (6 bases). Germline V gives CDR1 SGHTA, CDR2 FQGNSA. The CDR3 is 14 residues long. V dropped 2 bases and J dropped 8 bases, with 12 bases sitting between them. This chain's CDR3 is CASSLPRGQEKLFF. As DNA, the CDR3 is TGTGCCAGCAGCTTACCCAGGGGTCAAGAAAAACTGTTTTTT.